These 15 T cell receptor beta chains originate from one sample sequenced in a study of CD8 T cells in Susac syndrome. RNA, at roughly 0.5 to 1 ug, was reverse transcribed with random hexamers. MiXCR was run by TCRdb on the immunoSEQ multiplex PCR reads, yielding one entry per CDR3 protein. The table includes 150,000 or so distinct CDR3 sequences, roughly 94% detected once. Sample: CD4+ T cells from PBMCs. These receptors were obtained from a human donor with multiple sclerosis.

V and J are TRBV6-1 and TRBJ2-6; the match to TRBD1 covers 7 bases. The CDR3 length is 17 residues. Germline V gene lookup returns CDR1 MNHNS and CDR2 SASEGT. With 6 bases clipped from V and 0 bases from J, the junction kept 8 bases outside the gene matches. The CDR3 here is CASRDWTGISGANVLTF. The CDR3 DNA reads TGTGCCAGCAGAGATTGGACAGGAATCTCTGGGGCCAACGTCCTGACTTTC.

J is TRBJ2-7 and V is TRBV12-3 or TRBV12-4; D not resolved. Trimming removed 3 bases at V and 3 bases at J, with 12 bases between. There are 14 residues in the CDR3. The CDR3 sequence is CASSFAVTGYEQYF. CDR3 bases: TGTGCCAGCAGTTTTGCTGTGACTGGCTACGAGCAGTACTTC.

The rearrangement links TRBV9 to TRBJ2-7; no clear D. Trimming removed 0 bases from V and 2 bases from J, with 9 bases in between. This CDR3 has 14 amino acids. Germline V gene data show CDR1 as SGDLS and CDR2 as YYNGEE. CDR3 nucleotides: TGTGCCAGCAGCGTAGAGGGCGGAGCCTACGAGCAGTACTTC. Protein product: CASSVEGGAYEQYF.

The chain joins TRBV12-3 or TRBV12-4 to TRBJ1-1; 10 bases are a match to TRBD1. The CDR3 extends over 14 amino acids. V lost 6 bases, J lost 11 bases, and 12 bases stayed unmatched. The CDR3 nucleotides are TGTGCCAGCAGGATGGACAGGGGGTTCTTCAAGGCTTTCTTT. It specifies CASRMDRGFFKAFF.

The V call is TRBV6-5, the J call TRBJ2-6; either TRBD1 or TRBD2 may fit D (5 bases each). The CDR3 runs to 17 residues. V lost 3 bases, J lost 4 bases, and 16 bases lay in between. Per germline, CDR1 MNHEY and CDR2 SVGAGI. This CDR3 reads CASSYWGWAEGANVLTF. The CDR3 DNA reads as TGTGCCAGCAGTTATTGGGGGTGGGCCGAGGGGGCCAACGTCCTGACTTTC.

The rearrangement joins TRBV3-1 to TRBJ2-2; D perhaps matches TRBD1 (5 bases). Germline V gives CDR1 LGHDT, CDR2 YNNKEL (reference sequence). The ends were cut back, 0 bases at V and 4 bases at J, with 6 bases in the middle. This CDR3 is 14 amino acids long. In nucleotides, the CDR3 is TGTGCCAGCAGCCAAGATCAGGGCACCGGGGAGCTGTTTTTT. This encodes CASSQDQGTGELFF.

This sequence joins TRBV9 and TRBJ2-3; D remains ambiguous. V was shortened by 0 bases and J by 1 base, with 3 bases between the two germline ends. CDR3 length: 13 residues. Germline values: CDR1 SGDLS, CDR2 YYNGEE. In DNA form, the CDR3 reads TGTGCCAGCAGCGTAGACGGCACAGATACGCAGTATTTT. It encodes CASSVDGTDTQYF.

The chain employs TRBV6-1 and TRBJ1-2; 7 positions agree with TRBD1. V lost 10 bases and J lost 2; bases outside the gene matches: 13. Looked up from germline, CDR1 is MNHNS and CDR2 is SASEGT. CDR3 length equals 15 residues. This CDR3 reads CATAAGTATNYGYTF. The CDR3 DNA reads as TGTGCCACGGCCGCCGGGACAGCGACCAACTATGGCTACACCTTC.

This clonotype appeared a single time. The chain joins TRBV20-1 to TRBJ2-7, with 8 bases aligning to TRBD1. Germline-derived CDR1 and CDR2 are DFQATT and SNEGSKA (reference sequence). The ends lost 5 bases at V and 5 bases at J; junction bases unmatched: 8. The CDR3 has 13 residues. The CDR3 DNA sequence: TGCAGTGCTTCACAGGGGGTGAGGGACGAGCAGTACTTC. This sequence encodes CSASQGVRDEQYF.

This clonotype came up once. This chain uses TRBV18 with TRBJ2-7; D remains ambiguous. Germline CDR1 KGHSH, CDR2 LQKENI. The CDR3 length is 14 residues. V lost 2 bases and J 1 base, leaving 9 bases between the germline ends. In DNA, the CDR3 is TGTGCCAGCTCACCAGACCGATCTTCCTACGAGCAGTACTTC. Its protein is CASSPDRSSYEQYF.

This chain links TRBV11-1 with TRBJ1-1; possibly TRBD1 for D (5 bases). CDR1 is SGHAT and CDR2 is FQDESV in the germline V gene (reference sequence). The V gene lost 4 bases and the J gene lost 3 bases, with 15 bases spanning the gap. The CDR3 covers 15 residues. The CDR3 loop reads CASSYDQGRDTEAFF. CDR3 DNA sequence: TGTGCCAGCAGCTACGACCAGGGCAGAGACACTGAAGCTTTCTTT.

The chain's CDR3 is CASSHGQGGGYTF. The CDR3 coding sequence is TGTGCCAGCTCACATGGACAGGGCGGAGGCTACACCTTC. The chain has TRBV18 and TRBJ1-2; 8 nucleotides line up with TRBD1. The CDR3 length is 13 residues. V was pared by 4 bases and J by 8 bases, with 6 bases of the junction left unmatched. CDR1 and CDR2 from the germline V gene are KGHSH and LQKENI.

This clonotype was seen once. The chain joins TRBV27 to TRBJ1-1; the match to TRBD1 covers 8 bases. The junction had 10 bases not matched to a gene; V was cut back by 4 bases and J by 3 bases. The germline V gene encodes CDR1 MNHEY and CDR2 SMNVEV (reference sequence). The CDR3 is 16 amino acids. The CDR3 coding sequence is TGTGCCAGCAGTTCATACACGGACAGGGTGTACACTGAAGCTTTCTTT. Protein sequence: CASSSYTDRVYTEAFF.

V and J are TRBV6-5 and TRBJ2-7; the match to TRBD2 covers 8 bases. V lost 0 bases and J lost 2; bases outside the gene matches: 3. CDR1 MNHEY and CDR2 SVGAGI come from the germline V gene. The length of the CDR3 is 15 residues. The CDR3 loop reads CASSYSSGSPYEQYF. DNA for the CDR3: TGTGCCAGCAGTTACTCGAGCGGGAGTCCCTACGAGCAGTACTTC.

The chain carries TRBV7-6 and TRBJ1-3; D is unclear. This CDR3 is built from 16 residues. The V and J ends lost 5 bases and 1 base respectively, with 15 bases between them. From germline, CDR1 is SGHVS and CDR2 FNYEAQ. CDR3 in DNA: TGTGCCAGCAGCCCAGCTGGTGGGCTTTCTGGAAACACCATATATTTT. Its protein is CASSPAGGLSGNTIYF.